This is a list of T cell receptor beta chains from one sample in a study of blood T cells in healthy people across ages. TCRdb analysed the 5' RACE reads with MiXCR anew, one entry per CDR3 protein. Of some 710,000 distinct CDR3 sequences listed, around 50% are singletons. Sequencing used blood. The receptors shown here come from a man older than 75 in good health. The CDR3 runs from the conserved cysteine through the conserved F or W. The order of the fields is D gene, V gene, CDR3 protein. The D gene is left open where the match is weak.

>NA|TRBV12-3/TRBV12-4
CASSFFGNTEAFF
>TRBD2|TRBV30
CAWSVRVAGVGDTQYF
>NA|TRBV21-1
CASSELVSTLRGTDTQYF
>TRBD2|TRBV5-1
CASRLAGSSSYNEQYF
>NA|TRBV24-1
CATSDSERPRSRYEQYF
>NA|TRBV28
CASRSTVLPEAFF
>TRBD1|TRBV27
CASSRQGYNQPQHF
>NA|TRBV14
CASSGLRLETQYF
>TRBD2|TRBV30
CAWSPRAGGSTDTQYF
>NA|TRBV2
CASSEARVVGAFF
>TRBD1|TRBV5-1
CASSWGTGVDEQFF